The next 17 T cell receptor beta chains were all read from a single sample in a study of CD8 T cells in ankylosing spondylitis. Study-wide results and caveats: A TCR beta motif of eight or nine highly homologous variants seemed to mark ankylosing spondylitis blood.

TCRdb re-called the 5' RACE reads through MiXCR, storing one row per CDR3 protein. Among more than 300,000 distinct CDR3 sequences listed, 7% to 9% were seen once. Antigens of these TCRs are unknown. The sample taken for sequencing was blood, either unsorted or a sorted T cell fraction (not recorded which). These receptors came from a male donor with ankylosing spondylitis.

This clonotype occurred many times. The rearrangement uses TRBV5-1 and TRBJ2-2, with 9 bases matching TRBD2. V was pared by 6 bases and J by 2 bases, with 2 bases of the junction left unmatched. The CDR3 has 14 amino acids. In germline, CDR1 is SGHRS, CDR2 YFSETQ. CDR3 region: CASMLAGNTGELFF. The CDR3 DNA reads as TGCGCCAGCATGCTAGCGGGAAACACCGGGGAGCTGTTTTTT.

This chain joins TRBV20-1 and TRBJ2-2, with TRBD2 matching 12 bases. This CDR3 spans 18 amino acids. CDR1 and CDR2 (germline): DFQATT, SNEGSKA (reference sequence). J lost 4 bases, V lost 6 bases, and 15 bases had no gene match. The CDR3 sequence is CSARPLAGGPEVTGELFF. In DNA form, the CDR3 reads TGCAGTGCACGGCCGCTAGCGGGAGGGCCTGAGGTCACCGGGGAGCTGTTTTTT.

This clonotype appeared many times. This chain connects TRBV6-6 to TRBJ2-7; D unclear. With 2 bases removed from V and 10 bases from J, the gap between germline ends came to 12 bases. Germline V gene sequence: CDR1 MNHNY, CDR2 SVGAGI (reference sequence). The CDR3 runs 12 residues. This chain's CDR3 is CASSYRQEHQYF. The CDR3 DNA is TGTGCCAGCAGTTACCGCCAAGAGCACCAGTACTTC.

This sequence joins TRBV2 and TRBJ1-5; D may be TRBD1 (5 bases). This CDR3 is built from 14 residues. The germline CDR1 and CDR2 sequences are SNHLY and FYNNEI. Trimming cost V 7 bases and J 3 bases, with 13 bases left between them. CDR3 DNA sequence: TGTGCCAGCAACCGAGGGACCAACAATCAGCCCCAGCATTTT. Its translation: CASNRGTNNQPQHF.

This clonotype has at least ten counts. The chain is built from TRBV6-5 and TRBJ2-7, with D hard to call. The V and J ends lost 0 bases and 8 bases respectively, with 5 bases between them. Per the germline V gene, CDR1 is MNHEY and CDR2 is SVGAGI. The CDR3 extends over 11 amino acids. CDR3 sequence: CASSYSGQQYF. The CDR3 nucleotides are TGTGCCAGCAGTTACTCAGGACAGCAGTACTTC.

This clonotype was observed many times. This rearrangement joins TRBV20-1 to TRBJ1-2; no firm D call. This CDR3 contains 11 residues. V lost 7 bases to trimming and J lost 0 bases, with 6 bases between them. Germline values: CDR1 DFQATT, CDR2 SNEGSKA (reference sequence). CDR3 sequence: CSGTANYGYTF. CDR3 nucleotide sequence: TGCAGTGGAACAGCTAACTATGGCTACACCTTC.

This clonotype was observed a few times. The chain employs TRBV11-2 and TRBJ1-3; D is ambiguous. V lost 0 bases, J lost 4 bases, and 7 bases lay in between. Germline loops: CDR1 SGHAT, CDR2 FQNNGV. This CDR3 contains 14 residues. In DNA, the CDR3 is TGTGCCAGCAGCTTAGAGGCAGTAGGAAACACCATATATTTT. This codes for CASSLEAVGNTIYF.

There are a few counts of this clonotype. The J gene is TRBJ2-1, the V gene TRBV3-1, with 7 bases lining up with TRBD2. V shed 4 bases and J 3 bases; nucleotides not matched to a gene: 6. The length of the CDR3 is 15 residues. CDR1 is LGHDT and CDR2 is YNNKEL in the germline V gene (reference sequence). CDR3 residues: CASSRVAGHYNEQFF. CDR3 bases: TGTGCCAGCAGCCGTGTAGCGGGTCACTACAATGAGCAGTTCTTC.

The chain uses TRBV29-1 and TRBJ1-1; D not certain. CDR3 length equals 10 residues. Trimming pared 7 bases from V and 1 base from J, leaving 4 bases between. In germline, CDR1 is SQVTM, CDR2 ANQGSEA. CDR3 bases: TGCAGCGGGGGGAACACTGAAGCTTTCTTT. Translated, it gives CSGGNTEAFF.

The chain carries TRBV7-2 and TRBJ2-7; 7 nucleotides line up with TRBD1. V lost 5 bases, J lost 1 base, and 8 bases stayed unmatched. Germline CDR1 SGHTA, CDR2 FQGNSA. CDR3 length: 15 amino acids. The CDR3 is CASSLEGARSYEQYF. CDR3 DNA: TGTGCCAGCAGCCTTGAGGGGGCAAGGTCCTACGAGCAGTACTTC.

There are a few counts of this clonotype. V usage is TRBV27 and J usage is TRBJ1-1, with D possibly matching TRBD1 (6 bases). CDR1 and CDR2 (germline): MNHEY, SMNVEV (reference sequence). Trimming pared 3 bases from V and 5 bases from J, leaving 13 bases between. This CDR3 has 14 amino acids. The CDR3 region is CASSFLGGWTEAFF. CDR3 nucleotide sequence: TGTGCCAGCAGTTTTTTAGGGGGGTGGACTGAAGCTTTCTTT.

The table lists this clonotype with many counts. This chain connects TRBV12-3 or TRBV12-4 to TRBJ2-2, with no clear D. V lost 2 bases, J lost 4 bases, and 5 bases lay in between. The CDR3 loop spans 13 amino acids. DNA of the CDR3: TGTGCCAGCAGTTTATATGTCACCGGGGAGCTGTTTTTT. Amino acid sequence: CASSLYVTGELFF.

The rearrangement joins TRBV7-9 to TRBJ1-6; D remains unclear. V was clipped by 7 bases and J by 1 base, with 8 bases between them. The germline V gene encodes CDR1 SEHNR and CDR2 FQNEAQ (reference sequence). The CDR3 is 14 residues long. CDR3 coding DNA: TGTGCCAGCACCCCCGTTTCCTATAATTCACCCCTCCACTTT. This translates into CASTPVSYNSPLHF.

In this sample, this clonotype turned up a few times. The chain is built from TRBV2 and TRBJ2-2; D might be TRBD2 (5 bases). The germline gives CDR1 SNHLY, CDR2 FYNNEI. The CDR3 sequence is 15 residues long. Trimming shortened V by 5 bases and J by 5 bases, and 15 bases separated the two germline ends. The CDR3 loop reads CASSPQTPGTGELFF. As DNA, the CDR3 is TGTGCCAGCAGTCCCCAGACCCCGGGAACCGGGGAGCTGTTTTTT.

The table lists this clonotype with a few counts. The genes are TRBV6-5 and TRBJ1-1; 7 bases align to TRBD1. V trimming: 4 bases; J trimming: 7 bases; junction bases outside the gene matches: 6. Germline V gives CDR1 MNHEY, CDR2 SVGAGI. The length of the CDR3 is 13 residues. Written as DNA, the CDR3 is TGTGCCAGCAGTTTCGGCCGGGACAGTGAAGCTTTCTTT. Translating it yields CASSFGRDSEAFF.

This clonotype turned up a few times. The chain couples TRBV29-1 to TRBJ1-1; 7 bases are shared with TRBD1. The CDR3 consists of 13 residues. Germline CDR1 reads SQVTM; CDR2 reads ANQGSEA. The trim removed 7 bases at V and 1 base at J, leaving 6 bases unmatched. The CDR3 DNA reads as TGCAGCGCTTGGGACAGAAAGAACACTGAAGCTTTCTTT. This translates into CSAWDRKNTEAFF.

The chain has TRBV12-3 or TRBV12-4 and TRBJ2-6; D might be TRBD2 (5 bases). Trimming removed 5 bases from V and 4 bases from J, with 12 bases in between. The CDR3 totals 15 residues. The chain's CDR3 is CASSTDGEGANVLTF. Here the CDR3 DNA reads TGTGCCAGCAGTACGGACGGGGAAGGGGCCAACGTCCTGACTTTC.